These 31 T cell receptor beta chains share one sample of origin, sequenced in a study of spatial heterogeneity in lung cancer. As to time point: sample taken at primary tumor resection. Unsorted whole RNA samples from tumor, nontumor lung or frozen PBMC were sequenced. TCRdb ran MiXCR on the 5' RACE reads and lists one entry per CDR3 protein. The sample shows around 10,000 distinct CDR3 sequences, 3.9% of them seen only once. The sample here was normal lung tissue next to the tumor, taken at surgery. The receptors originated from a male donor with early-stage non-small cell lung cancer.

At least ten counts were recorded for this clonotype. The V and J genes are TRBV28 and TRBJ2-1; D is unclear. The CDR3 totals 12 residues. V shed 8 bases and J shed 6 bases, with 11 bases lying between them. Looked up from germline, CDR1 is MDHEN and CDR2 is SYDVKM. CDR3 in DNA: TGTGCCAGCTCATCTCCAGGCAATGAGCAGTTCTTC. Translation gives CASSSPGNEQFF.

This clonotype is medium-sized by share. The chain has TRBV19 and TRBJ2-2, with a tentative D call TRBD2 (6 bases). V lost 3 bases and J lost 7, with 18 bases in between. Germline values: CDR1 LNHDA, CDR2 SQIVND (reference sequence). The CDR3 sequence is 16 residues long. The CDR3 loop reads CASSMRIRGSGGELFF. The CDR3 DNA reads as TGTGCCAGTAGTATGCGTATACGGGGGAGTGGCGGGGAGCTGTTTTTT.

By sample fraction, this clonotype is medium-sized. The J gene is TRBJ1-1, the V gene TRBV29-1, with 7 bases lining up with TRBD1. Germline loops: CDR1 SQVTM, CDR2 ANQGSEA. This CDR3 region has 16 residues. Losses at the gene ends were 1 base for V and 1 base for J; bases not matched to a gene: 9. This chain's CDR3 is CSVEGRGQLQNTEAFF. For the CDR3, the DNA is TGCAGCGTTGAAGGAAGGGGGCAACTTCAGAACACTGAAGCTTTCTTT. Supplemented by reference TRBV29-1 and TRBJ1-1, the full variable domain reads SAVISQKPSRDICQRGTSLTIQCQVDSQVTMMFWYRQQPGQSLTLIATANQGSEATYESGFVIDKFPISRPNLTFSTLTVSNMSPEDSSIYLCSVEGRGQLQNTEAFFGQGTRLTVV.

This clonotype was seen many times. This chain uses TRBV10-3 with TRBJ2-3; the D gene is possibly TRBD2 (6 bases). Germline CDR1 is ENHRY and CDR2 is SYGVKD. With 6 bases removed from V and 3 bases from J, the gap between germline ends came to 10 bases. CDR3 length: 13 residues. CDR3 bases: TGTGCCATCAGCGGGGCGGGGACAGATACGCAGTATTTT. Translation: CAISGAGTDTQYF.

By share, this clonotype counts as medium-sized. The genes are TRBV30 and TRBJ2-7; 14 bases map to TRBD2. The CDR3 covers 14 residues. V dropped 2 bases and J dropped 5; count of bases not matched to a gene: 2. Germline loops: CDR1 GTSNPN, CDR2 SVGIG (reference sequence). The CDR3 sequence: CAWSPTSGGDEQYF. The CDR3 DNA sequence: TGTGCCTGGAGTCCGACTAGCGGGGGGGACGAGCAGTACTTC.

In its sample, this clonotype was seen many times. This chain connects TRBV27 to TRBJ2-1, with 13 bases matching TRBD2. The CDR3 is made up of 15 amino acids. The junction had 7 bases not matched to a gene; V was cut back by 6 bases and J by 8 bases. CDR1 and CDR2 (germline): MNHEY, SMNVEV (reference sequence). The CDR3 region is CASSAGTSGVDEQFF. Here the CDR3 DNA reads TGTGCCAGCAGCGCCGGGACTAGCGGGGTCGATGAGCAGTTCTTC.

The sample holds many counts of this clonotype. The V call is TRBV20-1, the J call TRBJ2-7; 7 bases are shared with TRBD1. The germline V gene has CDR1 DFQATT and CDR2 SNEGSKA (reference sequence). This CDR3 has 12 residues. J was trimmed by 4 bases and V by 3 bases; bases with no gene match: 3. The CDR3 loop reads CSASPTGYEQYF. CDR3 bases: TGCAGTGCTAGCCCGACAGGGTACGAGCAGTACTTC.

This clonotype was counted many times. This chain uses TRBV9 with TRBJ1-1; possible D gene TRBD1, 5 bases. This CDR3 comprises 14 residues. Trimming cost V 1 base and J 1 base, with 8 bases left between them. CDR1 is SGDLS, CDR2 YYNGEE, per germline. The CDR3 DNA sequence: TGTGCCAGCAGCGTAATTGGACAGAACACTGAAGCTTTCTTT. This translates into CASSVIGQNTEAFF.

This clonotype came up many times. CDR3: CASKPGTGGLEAFF. CDR3 DNA: TGTGCCAGCAAACCCGGGACAGGGGGCCTTGAAGCTTTCTTT. The gene calls are TRBV12-3 or TRBV12-4 and TRBJ1-1; 12 nucleotides line up with TRBD1. The CDR3 has 14 amino acids. V trimming: 7 bases; J trimming: 7 bases; junction bases outside the gene matches: 7.

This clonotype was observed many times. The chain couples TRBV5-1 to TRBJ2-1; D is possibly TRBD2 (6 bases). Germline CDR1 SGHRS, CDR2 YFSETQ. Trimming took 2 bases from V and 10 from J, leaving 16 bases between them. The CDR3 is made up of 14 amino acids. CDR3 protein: CASSLKGRDDEQFF. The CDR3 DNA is TGCGCCAGCAGCTTAAAAGGGCGGGATGACGAGCAGTTCTTC. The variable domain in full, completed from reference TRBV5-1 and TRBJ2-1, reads KAGVTQTPRYLIKTRGQQVTLSCSPISGHRSVSWYQQTPGQGLQFLFEYFSETQRNKGNFPGRFSGRQFSNSRSEMNVSTLELGDSALYLCASSLKGRDDEQFFGPGTRLTVL.

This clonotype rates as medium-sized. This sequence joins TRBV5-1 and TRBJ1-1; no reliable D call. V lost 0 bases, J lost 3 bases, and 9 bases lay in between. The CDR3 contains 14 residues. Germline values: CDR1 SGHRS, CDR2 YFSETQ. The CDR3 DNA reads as TGCGCCAGCAGCTTGGATTGGCCCTACACTGAAGCTTTCTTT. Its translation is CASSLDWPYTEAFF.

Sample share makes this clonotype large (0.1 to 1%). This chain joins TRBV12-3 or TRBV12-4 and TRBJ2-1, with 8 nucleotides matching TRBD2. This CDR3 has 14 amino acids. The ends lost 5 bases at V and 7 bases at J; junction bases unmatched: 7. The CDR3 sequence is CASSPGTRLNEQFF. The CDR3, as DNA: TGTGCCAGCAGTCCAGGGACTAGGTTGAATGAGCAGTTCTTC.

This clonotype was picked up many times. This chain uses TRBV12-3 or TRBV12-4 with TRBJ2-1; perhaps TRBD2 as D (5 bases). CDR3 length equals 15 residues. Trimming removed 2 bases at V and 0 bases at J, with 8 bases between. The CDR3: CASSLSGASYNEQFF. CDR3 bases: TGTGCCAGCAGTTTAAGCGGAGCCTCCTACAATGAGCAGTTCTTC.

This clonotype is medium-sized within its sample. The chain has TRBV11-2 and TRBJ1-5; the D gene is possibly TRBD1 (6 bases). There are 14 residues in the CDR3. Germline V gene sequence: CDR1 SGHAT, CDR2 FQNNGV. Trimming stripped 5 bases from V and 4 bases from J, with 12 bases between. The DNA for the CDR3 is TGTGCCAGCAGCCCCATGGGGGCGAATCAGCCCCAGCATTTT. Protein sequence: CASSPMGANQPQHF.

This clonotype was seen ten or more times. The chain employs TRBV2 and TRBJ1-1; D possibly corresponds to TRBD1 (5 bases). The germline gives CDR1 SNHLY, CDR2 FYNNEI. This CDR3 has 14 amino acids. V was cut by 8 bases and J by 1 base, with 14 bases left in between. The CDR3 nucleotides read TGTGCCAGCCGTGGGTTTCAGGGGAACACTGAAGCTTTCTTT. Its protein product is CASRGFQGNTEAFF.

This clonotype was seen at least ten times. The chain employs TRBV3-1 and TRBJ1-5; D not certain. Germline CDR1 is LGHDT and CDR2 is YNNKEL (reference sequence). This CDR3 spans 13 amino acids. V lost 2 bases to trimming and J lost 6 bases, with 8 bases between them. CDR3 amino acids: CASSQRSGQPQHF. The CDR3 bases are TGTGCCAGCAGCCAACGATCCGGTCAGCCCCAGCATTTT.

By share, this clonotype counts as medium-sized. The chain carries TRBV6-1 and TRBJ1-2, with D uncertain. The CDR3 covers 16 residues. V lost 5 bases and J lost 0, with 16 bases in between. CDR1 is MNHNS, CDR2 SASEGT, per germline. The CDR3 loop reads CASSYAGGKSNYGYTF. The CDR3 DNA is TGTGCCAGCAGTTATGCGGGAGGGAAATCTAACTATGGCTACACCTTC.

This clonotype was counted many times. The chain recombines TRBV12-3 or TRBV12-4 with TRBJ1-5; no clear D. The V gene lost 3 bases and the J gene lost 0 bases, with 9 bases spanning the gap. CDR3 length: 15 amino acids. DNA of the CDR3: TGTGCCAGCAGTTTTAGCGGCTATAGCAATCAGCCCCAGCATTTT. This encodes CASSFSGYSNQPQHF.

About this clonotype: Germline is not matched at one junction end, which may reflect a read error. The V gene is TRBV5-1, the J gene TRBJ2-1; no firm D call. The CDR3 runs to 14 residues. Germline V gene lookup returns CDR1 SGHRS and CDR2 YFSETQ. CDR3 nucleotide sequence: TGTGTCAGCGAGTGCGATTCCTCCTACAATGAGCAGTTCTTC. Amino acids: CVSECDSSYNEQFF.

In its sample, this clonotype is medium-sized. CDR3 amino acids: CASSQARRTGELFF. The CDR3 DNA reads TGTGCCAGCAGCCAAGCACGTAGAACCGGGGAGCTGTTTTTT. The V call is TRBV3-1, the J call TRBJ2-2; D gene unclear. The CDR3 consists of 14 residues. Germline CDR1 reads LGHDT; CDR2 reads YNNKEL (reference sequence). The V and J ends lost 1 base and 5 bases respectively, with 8 bases between them.

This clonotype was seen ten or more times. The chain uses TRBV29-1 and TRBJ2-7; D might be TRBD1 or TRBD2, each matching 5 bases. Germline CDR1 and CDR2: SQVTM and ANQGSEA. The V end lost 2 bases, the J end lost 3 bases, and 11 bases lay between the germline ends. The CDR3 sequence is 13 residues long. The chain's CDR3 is CSVEMGVSYEQYF. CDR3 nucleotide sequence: TGCAGCGTTGAAATGGGGGTGAGCTACGAGCAGTACTTC.

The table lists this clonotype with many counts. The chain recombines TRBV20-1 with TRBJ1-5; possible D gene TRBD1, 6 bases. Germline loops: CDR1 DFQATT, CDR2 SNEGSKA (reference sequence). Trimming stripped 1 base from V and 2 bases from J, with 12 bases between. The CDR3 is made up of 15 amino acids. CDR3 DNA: TGCAGTGCTAGAGGGACAGACTCTGGCAATCAGCCCCAGCATTTT. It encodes CSARGTDSGNQPQHF.

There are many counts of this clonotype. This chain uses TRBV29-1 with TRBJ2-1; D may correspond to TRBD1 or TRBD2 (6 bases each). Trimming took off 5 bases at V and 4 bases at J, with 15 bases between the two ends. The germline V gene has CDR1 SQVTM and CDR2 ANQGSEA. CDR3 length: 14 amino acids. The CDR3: CSVRDRGGYNEQFF. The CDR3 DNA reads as TGCAGCGTTCGCGACAGAGGGGGGTACAATGAGCAGTTCTTC.

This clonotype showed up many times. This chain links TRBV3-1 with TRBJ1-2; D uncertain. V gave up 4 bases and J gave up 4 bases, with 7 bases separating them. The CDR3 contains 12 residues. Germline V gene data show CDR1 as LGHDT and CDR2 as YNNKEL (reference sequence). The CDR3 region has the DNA TGTGCCAGCAGCCTCGACCCCTATGGCTACACCTTC. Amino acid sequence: CASSLDPYGYTF.

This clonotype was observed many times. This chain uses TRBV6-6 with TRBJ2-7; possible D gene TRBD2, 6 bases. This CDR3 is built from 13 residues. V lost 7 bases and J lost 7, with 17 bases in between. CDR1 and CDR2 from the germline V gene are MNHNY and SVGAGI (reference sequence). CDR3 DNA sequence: TGTGCCAGCACCCAAACGTCCCGGGGGGAGCAGTACTTC. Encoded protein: CASTQTSRGEQYF.

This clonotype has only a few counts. CDR3 region: CASSFKWGQLLGSMGHNEQFF. The CDR3 nucleotides read TGTGCCAGCAGTTTCAAATGGGGACAGTTGTTAGGGTCGATGGGTCACAATGAGCAGTTCTTC. This chain uses TRBV12-3 or TRBV12-4 with TRBJ2-1; 7 bases line up with TRBD1. V lost 3 bases, J lost 5 bases, and 25 bases stayed unmatched. The CDR3 has 21 amino acids.

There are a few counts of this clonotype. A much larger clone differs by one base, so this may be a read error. The CDR3 DNA follows: TGTGTCAGCAGTTTCGACAGCGACAATCAGCCCCAGCATTTT. It encodes CVSSFDSDNQPQHF. V usage is TRBV7-9 and J usage is TRBJ1-5, with D maybe TRBD1 (5 bases). The germline CDR1 and CDR2 sequences are SEHNR and FQNEAQ (reference sequence). This CDR3 has 14 amino acids.

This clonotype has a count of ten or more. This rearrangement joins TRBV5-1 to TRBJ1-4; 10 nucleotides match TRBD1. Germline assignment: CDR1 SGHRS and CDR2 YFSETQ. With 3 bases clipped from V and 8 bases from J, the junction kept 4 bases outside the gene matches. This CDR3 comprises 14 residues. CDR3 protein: CASSSGQGQEKLFF. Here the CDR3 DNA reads TGCGCCAGCAGCTCGGGACAGGGGCAAGAAAAACTGTTTTTT.

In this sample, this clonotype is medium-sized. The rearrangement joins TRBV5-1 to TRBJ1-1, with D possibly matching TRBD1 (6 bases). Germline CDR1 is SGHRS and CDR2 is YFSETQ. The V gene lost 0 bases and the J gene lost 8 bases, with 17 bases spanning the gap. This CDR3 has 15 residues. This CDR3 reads CASSLERTVLGEAFF. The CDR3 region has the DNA TGCGCCAGCAGCTTGGAAAGGACAGTACTCGGCGAAGCTTTCTTT.

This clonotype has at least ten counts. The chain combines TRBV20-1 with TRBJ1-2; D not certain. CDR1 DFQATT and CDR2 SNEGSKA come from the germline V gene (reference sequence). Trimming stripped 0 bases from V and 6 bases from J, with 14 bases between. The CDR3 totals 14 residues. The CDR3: CSARDVIGGHGYTF. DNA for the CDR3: TGCAGTGCTAGAGACGTGATTGGTGGTCATGGCTACACCTTC.

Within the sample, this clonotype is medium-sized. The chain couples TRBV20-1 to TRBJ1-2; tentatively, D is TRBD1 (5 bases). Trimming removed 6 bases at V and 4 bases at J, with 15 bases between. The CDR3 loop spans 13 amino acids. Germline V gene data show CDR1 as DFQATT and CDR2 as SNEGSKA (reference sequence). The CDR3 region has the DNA TGCAGTGCAACGGACACCCACACCTATGGCTACACCTTC. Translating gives CSATDTHTYGYTF.